Presented here are 32 T cell receptor beta chains from one specimen sequenced in a study of ipilimumab plus nivolumab after autologous stem cell transplantation. The protocol was immunoSEQ multiplex PCR, while the TCRdb copy is restricted to in-frame clones and leaves out a portion. In the table there are about 84,000 clones, approximately 86% of which are singletons. The sample was PBMCs, taken in a trial of ipilimumab plus nivolumab as post-transplant consolidation. All receptors come from a male donor with diffuse large B-cell lymphoma.

The CDR3 DNA follows: TGTGCCAGTAGTATCAGACTCGGGGGGCATCAGCCCCAGCATTTT. Translating it yields CASSIRLGGHQPQHF. The genes are TRBV19 and TRBJ1-5; possibly TRBD1 for D (6 bases). V dropped 3 bases and J dropped 5 bases, with 14 bases sitting between them. The CDR3 has 15 amino acids. Per germline, CDR1 LNHDA and CDR2 SQIVND (reference sequence). Filled out from reference TRBV19 and TRBJ1-5, the complete variable domain reads DGGITQSPKYLFRKEGQNVTLSCEQNLNHDAMYWYRQDPGQGLRLIYYSQIVNDFQKGDIAEGYSVSREKKESFPLTVTSAQKNPTAFYLCASSIRLGGHQPQHFGDGTRLSIL.

The chain carries TRBV29-1 and TRBJ1-2; TRBD1 might be the D (5 bases). V lost 4 bases to trimming and J lost 6 bases, with 9 bases between them. Germline V gene lookup returns CDR1 SQVTM and CDR2 ANQGSEA. The CDR3 has 11 residues. CDR3 residues: CSVVEGHGYTF. The CDR3 DNA follows: TGCAGCGTTGTTGAGGGGCATGGCTACACCTTC. The variable domain in full, with the rest retrieved from reference TRBV29-1 and TRBJ1-2, is SAVISQKPSRDICQRGTSLTIQCQVDSQVTMMFWYRQQPGQSLTLIATANQGSEATYESGFVIDKFPISRPNLTFSTLTVSNMSPEDSSIYLCSVVEGHGYTFGSGTRLTVV.

This clone has a single count. The rearrangement uses TRBV19 and TRBJ1-4; D is possibly TRBD1 (5 bases). V was pared by 5 bases and J by 5 bases, with 18 bases between. The CDR3 spans 16 residues. Germline CDR1 reads LNHDA; CDR2 reads SQIVND (reference sequence). CDR3 region: CASSVLRDPANEKLFF. The CDR3 nucleotides read TGTGCCAGTAGTGTTTTACGGGACCCGGCCAATGAAAAACTGTTTTTT.

V gene TRBV29-1 combines with J gene TRBJ2-5, with a weak D call TRBD1 (5 bases). Germline loops: CDR1 SQVTM, CDR2 ANQGSEA. V was shortened by 4 bases and J by 7 bases, with 13 bases between the two germline ends. This CDR3 comprises 12 residues. The chain's CDR3 is CSVGGAPGTQYF. The CDR3 DNA is TGCAGCGTTGGTGGGGCCCCCGGGACCCAGTACTTC.

The genes are TRBV5-1 and TRBJ2-5; no definite D call. Trimming removed 4 bases from V and 4 bases from J, with 11 bases in between. The CDR3 has 13 amino acids. Germline loops: CDR1 SGHRS, CDR2 YFSETQ. The CDR3 DNA reads TGCGCCAGCAGCCGTTCCCCCGGAGAGACCCAGTACTTC. Translation: CASSRSPGETQYF.

This CDR3 reads CASSMPGYAGNEQFF. In DNA, the CDR3 is TGTGCCAGTAGTATGCCGGGGTACGCGGGCAATGAGCAGTTCTTC. V and J are TRBV19 and TRBJ2-1; D might be TRBD2 (5 bases). The ends were cut back, 3 bases at V and 6 bases at J, with 15 bases in the middle. Germline loops: CDR1 LNHDA, CDR2 SQIVND (reference sequence). There are 15 residues in the CDR3.

The chain has TRBV4-3 and TRBJ2-5, with D hard to call. Per the germline V gene, CDR1 is LGHNA and CDR2 is YSLEER. There are 12 residues in the CDR3. Trimming cost V 4 bases and J 6 bases, with 9 bases left between them. CDR3 sequence: CASSLPSKTQYF. In DNA form, the CDR3 reads TGCGCCAGCAGCCTCCCAAGCAAGACCCAGTACTTC.

The chain links TRBV5-5 to TRBJ2-7; D may be TRBD1 (5 bases). The CDR3 sequence is 15 residues long. Germline V gene lookup returns CDR1 SGHKS and CDR2 YYEKEE (reference sequence). V was pared by 4 bases and J by 2 bases, with 16 bases between. This CDR3 reads CASSKNPRGPYEQYF. The CDR3 region has the DNA TGTGCCAGCAGCAAAAATCCTAGGGGCCCCTACGAGCAGTACTTC.

The V and J genes are TRBV2 and TRBJ2-1; TRBD2 aligns across 8 bases. V was pared by 6 bases and J by 3 bases, with 7 bases of the junction left unmatched. Germline V gene sequence: CDR1 SNHLY, CDR2 FYNNEI. This CDR3 comprises 15 residues. Written as DNA, the CDR3 is TGTGCCAGCAGCGTAGCCGGGGGGGGCTACAATGAGCAGTTCTTC. It yields the protein CASSVAGGGYNEQFF. Full variable domain (rest looked up from reference TRBV2 and TRBJ2-1): EPEVTQTPSHQVTQMGQEVILRCVPISNHLYFYWYRQILGQKVEFLVSFYNNEISEKSEIFDDQFSVERPDGSNFTLKIRSTKLEDSAMYFCASSVAGGGYNEQFFGPGTRLTVL.

This clone was seen only a few times. V and J are TRBV2 and TRBJ1-1, with 7 bases fitting TRBD1. CDR1 SNHLY and CDR2 FYNNEI come from the germline V gene. With V trimmed by 6 bases and J by 7 bases, 8 bases remained unmatched. This CDR3 region has 13 residues. CDR3 amino acids: CASRDRQGREAFF. CDR3 DNA: TGTGCCAGCAGAGATAGACAGGGTCGTGAAGCTTTCTTT.

The chain employs TRBV7-3 and TRBJ2-3; TRBD2 matches at 9 bases. Germline V gives CDR1 SGHTA, CDR2 FQGTGA. This CDR3 is 15 amino acids long. With V trimmed by 1 base and J by 2 bases, 1 base remained unmatched. The CDR3 sequence is CASSLSGGATDTQYF. CDR3 coding DNA: TGTGCCAGCAGCTTAAGCGGGGGGGCCACAGATACGCAGTATTTT.

The chain is built from TRBV5-1 and TRBJ1-2, with a possible D match to TRBD1 (6 bases). CDR3 length: 14 residues. Between the trimmed V and J ends, which lost 3 bases and 8 bases, there was a span of 17 bases. Germline CDR1 is SGHRS and CDR2 is YFSETQ. The CDR3 spells CASSSMNREGGYTF. As DNA, the CDR3 is TGCGCCAGCAGCTCGATGAACAGGGAGGGAGGCTACACCTTC. Full variable domain (remainder filled in from reference TRBV5-1 and TRBJ1-2): KAGVTQTPRYLIKTRGQQVTLSCSPISGHRSVSWYQQTPGQGLQFLFEYFSETQRNKGNFPGRFSGRQFSNSRSEMNVSTLELGDSALYLCASSSMNREGGYTFGSGTRLTVV.

The rearrangement uses TRBV2 and TRBJ2-7; TRBD2 matches at 7 bases. Germline trimming cut 5 bases from V and 4 bases from J; bases unmatched to any gene: 8. The CDR3 is 14 amino acids. CDR1 SNHLY and CDR2 FYNNEI come from the germline V gene. In DNA, the CDR3 is TGTGCCAGCAGTTCCCGGGCCGGGAGGTACGAGCAGTACTTC. This codes for CASSSRAGRYEQYF.

The chain joins TRBV7-9 to TRBJ2-5; TRBD1 might be the D (6 bases). This CDR3 has 13 residues. V was shortened by 3 bases and J by 4 bases, with 9 bases between the two germline ends. CDR1 SEHNR and CDR2 FQNEAQ come from the germline V gene (reference sequence). The CDR3 spells CASSFSRGETQYF. For the CDR3, the DNA is TGTGCCAGCAGCTTCTCCAGGGGAGAGACCCAGTACTTC.

Only a few counts were recorded for this clone. V and J are TRBV6-5 and TRBJ1-6; a weak D match, TRBD1 (5 bases). Trimming took off 3 bases at V and 7 bases at J, with 16 bases between the two ends. The V gene's germline CDR1 is MNHEY and CDR2 SVGAGI. The CDR3 is made up of 16 amino acids. The CDR3 coding sequence is TGTGCCAGCAGTTATAGGTCGGGGGTTGAGAATTCACCCCTCCACTTT. It specifies CASSYRSGVENSPLHF.

The V gene is TRBV2, the J gene TRBJ1-1; D is perhaps TRBD1 (6 bases). Trimming took off 6 bases at V and 2 bases at J, with 13 bases between the two ends. The CDR3 spans 14 residues. From germline, CDR1 is SNHLY and CDR2 FYNNEI. The CDR3 spells CASSKTGFNTEAFF. The CDR3 region has the DNA TGTGCCAGCAGCAAGACAGGATTTAACACTGAAGCTTTCTTT. Full variable domain (outside the CDR3, taken from reference TRBV2 and TRBJ1-1): EPEVTQTPSHQVTQMGQEVILRCVPISNHLYFYWYRQILGQKVEFLVSFYNNEISEKSEIFDDQFSVERPDGSNFTLKIRSTKLEDSAMYFCASSKTGFNTEAFFGQGTRLTVV.

In its sample, this clone was seen once. This chain uses TRBV19 with TRBJ2-5; tentatively, D is TRBD2 (11 bases). V was shortened by 4 bases and J by 5 bases, with 26 bases between the two germline ends. Germline V gene data show CDR1 as LNHDA and CDR2 as SQIVND (reference sequence). CDR3 length: 18 residues. The CDR3 protein is CASSKPGQGRLAGETQYF. CDR3 in DNA: TGTGCCAGTAGTAAACCGGGACAGGGGAGACTAGCGGGGGAGACCCAGTACTTC.

This clone was counted only a few times. V gene TRBV9 combines with J gene TRBJ1-1; 7 nucleotides align to TRBD1. Losses at the gene ends were 4 bases for V and 1 base for J; bases not matched to a gene: 4. Germline CDR1 reads SGDLS; CDR2 reads YYNGEE. The CDR3 has 14 residues. The CDR3 here is CASSSGQPNTEAFF. The DNA of the CDR3 is TGTGCCAGCAGCTCGGGACAGCCGAACACTGAAGCTTTCTTT.

The CDR3 DNA sequence: TGTGCCAGCAGACCCGGGACAGGGCCCTCTCTTGGTGGCTACACCTTC. Translating it yields CASRPGTGPSLGGYTF. The chain joins TRBV6-6 to TRBJ1-2, with 9 bases lining up with TRBD1. V lost 6 bases and J lost 7; bases outside the gene matches: 15. This CDR3 region has 16 residues. Germline V gene data show CDR1 as MNHNY and CDR2 as SVGAGI (reference sequence).

The chain is built from TRBV7-2 and TRBJ1-1, with D perhaps matching TRBD1 (5 bases). The V gene lost 5 bases and the J gene lost 4 bases, with 17 bases spanning the gap. In germline, CDR1 is SGHTA, CDR2 FQGNSA. The CDR3 spans 15 residues. The CDR3 protein is CASSPMVGGATEAFF. CDR3 sequence (DNA): TGTGCCAGCAGCCCCATGGTGGGGGGAGCCACTGAAGCTTTCTTT.

The V and J genes are TRBV7-2 and TRBJ1-2; 7 positions agree with TRBD1. J lost 4 bases, V lost 4 bases, and 6 bases had no gene match. This CDR3 has 14 amino acids. Per germline, CDR1 SGHTA and CDR2 FQGNSA. The CDR3: CASSSGQRLYGYTF. The DNA for the CDR3 is TGTGCCAGCAGCTCGGGACAGAGACTCTATGGCTACACCTTC. The complete variable domain, with remaining parts taken from reference TRBV7-2 and TRBJ1-2, reads GAGVSQSPSNKVTEKGKDVELRCDPISGHTALYWYRQSLGQGLEFLIYFQGNSAPDKSGLPSDRFSAERTGGSVSTLTIQRTQQEDSAVYLCASSSGQRLYGYTFGSGTRLTVV.

The chain combines TRBV6-5 with TRBJ1-3, with D uncertain. CDR3 size: 13 residues. Looked up from germline, CDR1 is MNHEY and CDR2 is SVGAGI. Trimming took 6 bases from V and 0 from J, leaving 6 bases between them. The CDR3 DNA reads as TGTGCCAGCAGGAAAATCTCTGGAAACACCATATATTTT. The encoded protein is CASRKISGNTIYF.

The chain joins TRBV19 to TRBJ1-1; 7 bases are a match to TRBD1. V lost 5 bases, J lost 4 bases, and 7 bases stayed unmatched. This CDR3 spans 14 amino acids. Germline V gene lookup returns CDR1 LNHDA and CDR2 SQIVND (reference sequence). The CDR3 region is CASSVDREGTEAFF. In DNA, the CDR3 is TGTGCCAGTAGTGTTGACAGGGAGGGCACTGAAGCTTTCTTT.

The chain couples TRBV19 to TRBJ2-6, with TRBD2 matching over 10 bases. CDR1 is LNHDA, CDR2 SQIVND, per germline (reference sequence). V shed 10 bases, J shed 0 bases, and the junction held 9 bases outside the gene matches. The CDR3 totals 17 residues. The CDR3 sequence: CATPLERGGSGANVLTF. DNA for the CDR3: TGTGCCACCCCCCTGGAGCGGGGGGGCTCTGGGGCCAACGTCCTGACTTTC.

The CDR3 reads CASSRGLAPSTDTQYF. The CDR3 DNA reads as TGTGCCAGTAGTAGGGGACTAGCGCCTAGCACAGATACGCAGTATTTT. V usage is TRBV19 and J usage is TRBJ2-3; TRBD2 matches 10 bases. Germline V CDR1 and CDR2: LNHDA, SQIVND (reference sequence). With 4 bases clipped from V and 0 bases from J, the junction kept 4 bases outside the gene matches. The CDR3 length is 16 residues.

This clone was counted ten times or more. The V call is TRBV6-6, the J call TRBJ1-5, with D maybe TRBD1 (5 bases). Germline V gene sequence: CDR1 MNHNY, CDR2 SVGAGI (reference sequence). V was shortened by 7 bases and J by 10 bases, with 26 bases between the two germline ends. This CDR3 spans 16 amino acids. The CDR3 region has the DNA TGTGCCAGCACCGACGATAGGGGAGAAGGAATCAAACCCCAGCATTTT. Translating it yields CASTDDRGEGIKPQHF.

The DNA of the CDR3 is TGTGCCACCAGCAGCGGACATCCGGGCTCTGGAAACACCATATATTTT. Its translation is CATSSGHPGSGNTIYF. The chain combines TRBV15 with TRBJ1-3, with D possibly being TRBD1 (5 bases). The CDR3 consists of 16 residues. V lost 3 bases and J lost 0, with 12 bases in between. Per the germline V gene, CDR1 is LNHNV and CDR2 is YYDKDF (reference sequence).

CDR3 in amino acids: CAWSKGFGTGEGETQYF. The CDR3 nucleotides read TGTGCCTGGAGTAAGGGCTTCGGGACAGGGGAAGGAGAGACCCAGTACTTC. The chain employs TRBV30 and TRBJ2-5; 10 positions agree with TRBD1. V lost 2 bases, J lost 4 bases, and 13 bases stayed unmatched. The CDR3 covers 17 residues. Germline assignment: CDR1 GTSNPN and CDR2 SVGIG (reference sequence).

This clone turned up a few times. The rearrangement uses TRBV2 and TRBJ1-5, with 8 bases identical to TRBD1. Looked up from germline, CDR1 is SNHLY and CDR2 is FYNNEI. V lost 7 bases and J lost 7; bases outside the gene matches: 12. The CDR3 has 15 amino acids. CDR3 residues: CASTSRGAGGQPQHF. The DNA of the CDR3 is TGTGCCAGCACCAGTCGAGGGGCAGGGGGCCAGCCCCAGCATTTT.

This clone was observed a handful of times. The chain recombines TRBV19 with TRBJ1-2; no firm D call. Germline V lookup: CDR1 LNHDA, CDR2 SQIVND (reference sequence). V dropped 11 bases and J dropped 2 bases, with 12 bases sitting between them. The CDR3 totals 12 residues. CDR3 nucleotides: TGTGCCGTTGGGTGGGGAAACTATGGCTACACCTTC. It yields the protein CAVGWGNYGYTF.

The V gene is TRBV7-9, the J gene TRBJ2-1; a possible D gene is TRBD1 (6 bases). Germline CDR1 is SEHNR and CDR2 is FQNEAQ (reference sequence). Trimming cost V 1 base and J 9 bases, with 10 bases left between them. The CDR3 contains 13 residues. The CDR3 DNA is TGTGCCAGCAGCTTAGTAGGACAGACTGAGCAGTTCTTC. It translates to CASSLVGQTEQFF.

For the CDR3, the DNA is TGTGCCAGCTCGGGGGGGGCTTCTGGGGCCAACGTCCTGACTTTC. Translating gives CASSGGASGANVLTF. The chain is built from TRBV2 and TRBJ2-6; TRBD2 matches 8 bases. The CDR3 length is 15 residues. Per the germline V gene, CDR1 is SNHLY and CDR2 is FYNNEI. The ends lost 8 bases at V and 1 base at J; junction bases unmatched: 4.